The rows below give T cell receptor beta chains drawn from one sample of a study of shared clonotypes between healthy human individuals. Using immunoSEQ multiplex PCR, the repertoire was profiled, and TCRdb retains in-frame clones only, with some absent. The sample yields around 2.5 million clones, roughly 93% seen once. Sequenced sample: naive CD4+ T cells from PBMCs. These receptor sequences come from a man in his late teens or twenties in good health. Some clones in this sample may be carry-over from other donors' samples. The CDR3 runs from the conserved cysteine through the conserved F or W. Fields, in order: CDR3 protein, CDR3 DNA, V gene, clone size, D gene, J gene. D genes are given only for firm matches. Not all rows give a size; the values are once, few, many and, for expanded clones, a class.

CASRVTGLDGYTF,TGTGCCAGCAGAGTGACAGGGTTGGATGGCTACACCTTC,TRBV6-1,-,TRBD1,TRBJ1-2
CASSTHGTPYEQYF,TGTGCCAGCAGTACTCACGGGACACCCTACGAGCAGTACTTC,TRBV28,-,-,TRBJ2-7
CASSLWGGRANEQYF,TGTGCCAGCAGTTTATGGGGCGGGAGGGCCAACGAGCAGTACTTC,TRBV28,-,TRBD2,TRBJ2-7
CASSPRGAAGNTIYF,TGCGCCAGCAGCCCGCGGGGGGCGGCTGGAAACACCATATATTTT,TRBV5-1,-,-,TRBJ1-3
CASSLADGTYEQYF,TGTGCCAGCAGCTTAGCAGACGGAACTTACGAGCAGTACTTC,TRBV7-8,-,-,TRBJ2-7
CASSEGGGLGNEQFF,TGTGCCAGCTCAGAGGGGGGAGGGCTCGGCAATGAGCAGTTCTTC,TRBV28,-,-,TRBJ2-1
CASSLKFTGTDEAFF,TGTGCCAGCAGCTTGAAGTTTACAGGCACAGATGAAGCTTTCTTT,TRBV5-4,-,-,TRBJ1-1
CASSPLRENTEAFF,TGTGCCAGCAGCCCTCTGAGGGAGAACACTGAAGCTTTCTTT,TRBV7-8,-,-,TRBJ1-1
CASSPRLVSLVARPTRQYF,TGTGCCAGCAGCCCCCGCTTAGTTAGTTTGGTGGCTAGGCCTACGAGGCAGTACTTC,TRBV7-8,-,-,TRBJ2-7
CASSTNRVSYEQYF,TGTGCCAGCAGTACCAACAGGGTTTCCTACGAGCAGTACTTC,TRBV28,-,-,TRBJ2-7
CASGNQGGNTIYF,TGTGCCAGCGGTAATCAGGGGGGAAACACCATATATTTT,TRBV7-9,-,-,TRBJ1-3
CSVEWGDGSDEQYF,TGCAGCGTTGAATGGGGGGACGGAAGCGACGAGCAGTACTTC,TRBV29-1,-,-,TRBJ2-7
CASSPPSRGSGNTEAFF,TGTGCCAGCTCACCACCGAGCAGGGGATCAGGGAACACTGAAGCTTTCTTT,TRBV18,-,-,TRBJ1-1
CASSETGGADGYTF,TGTGCCAGCAGTGAAACAGGGGGCGCGGATGGCTACACCTTC,TRBV6-1,once,TRBD1,TRBJ1-2
CASSVGLETQYF,TGTGCCAGCAGCGTAGGTCTAGAGACCCAGTACTTC,TRBV9,-,-,TRBJ2-5
CASSLGGQGIYEQYF,TGTGCCAGCAGCTTGGGGGGACAGGGAATTTACGAGCAGTACTTC,TRBV5-4,once,TRBD1,TRBJ2-7
CSVAGTSVYNEQFF,TGCAGCGTGGCCGGGACTAGCGTATACAATGAGCAGTTCTTC,TRBV29-1,-,TRBD2,TRBJ2-1
CASSTGTSGYTGELFF,TGTGCCAGCAGTACCGGGACTAGCGGTTACACCGGGGAGCTGTTTTTT,TRBV28,-,TRBD2,TRBJ2-2
CATSRDRVLGSEAFF,TGTGCCACCAGCAGAGATCGCGTCCTGGGTTCTGAAGCTTTCTTT,TRBV15,-,-,TRBJ1-1
CASSPGQGRGTEAFF,TGTGCCAGCAGCCCGGGACAGGGAAGGGGCACTGAAGCTTTCTTT,TRBV4-2,-,TRBD1,TRBJ1-1
CASSEGATPYEQYF,TGCGCCAGCAGCGAGGGAGCCACACCCTACGAGCAGTACTTC,TRBV5-1,-,-,TRBJ2-7
CASKPSGLARGGNEQFF,TGTGCCAGCAAACCCTCTGGACTAGCACGGGGAGGCAATGAGCAGTTCTTC,TRBV28,-,TRBD2,TRBJ2-1
CASREGWVEGETQYF,TGTGCCAGCAGGGAAGGGTGGGTCGAGGGAGAGACCCAGTACTTC,TRBV2,-,-,TRBJ2-5
CASHYGTENTEAFF,TGCGCCAGTCACTACGGGACAGAGAACACTGAAGCTTTCTTT,TRBV5-1,-,TRBD1,TRBJ1-1
CASSESSGRARSYEQYF,TGTGCCAGCAGTGAATCTAGCGGGAGGGCCAGATCCTACGAGCAGTACTTC,TRBV25-1,-,TRBD2,TRBJ2-7
CASSLGGNYGYTF,TGTGCCAGCAGCTTAGGGGGGAACTATGGCTACACCTTC,TRBV7-3,-,-,TRBJ1-2
CASSPMLGAPAYEQYF,TGTGCCAGCTCACCCATGCTCGGGGCGCCCGCCTACGAGCAGTACTTC,TRBV18,-,-,TRBJ2-7
CASSLAGNNSPLHF,TGTGCCAGCAGCTTAGCGGGAAATAATTCACCCCTCCACTTT,TRBV7-8,-,-,TRBJ1-6
CASSPTVLFETGLEKLFF,TGTGCCAGCAGCCCCACAGTGTTGTTCGAGACAGGGTTGGAGAAACTGTTTTTT,TRBV28,-,TRBD1,TRBJ1-4
CASSQAGLAQSTDTQYF,TGTGCCAGCAGCCAAGCCGGCCTAGCGCAAAGCACAGATACGCAGTATTTT,TRBV5-4,once,-,TRBJ2-3
CASRRTSGRVLSEQYF,TGCGCCAGCAGGAGGACTAGCGGGAGAGTTCTGTCCGAGCAGTACTTC,TRBV5-1,-,TRBD2,TRBJ2-7
CASTLGRGNNEQFF,TGTGCCAGCACCTTGGGCCGCGGGAACAATGAGCAGTTCTTC,TRBV7-2,-,-,TRBJ2-1
CASSLGGPMSSYNEQFF,TGCGCCAGCAGCTTGGGAGGGCCGATGAGCTCCTACAATGAGCAGTTCTTC,TRBV5-1,-,-,TRBJ2-1
CASSSGLGGTDTQYF,TGTGCCAGCAGCTCCGGACTAGGCGGCACAGATACGCAGTATTTT,TRBV7-9,-,TRBD2,TRBJ2-3
CASSSSQLDGGELFF,TGTGCCAGCAGTTCCAGCCAGCTAGACGGCGGGGAGCTGTTTTTT,TRBV27,-,-,TRBJ2-2
CASSLGGAGTDTQYF,TGTGCCAGCAGCTTGGGGGGGGCCGGCACAGATACGCAGTATTTT,TRBV5-4,-,-,TRBJ2-3
CASSSPTSALGDTQYF,TGTGCCAGCAGTTCCCCAACTAGCGCCTTGGGAGATACGCAGTATTTT,TRBV27,-,TRBD2,TRBJ2-3
CASSSRSGLAGGYNEQFF,TGTGCCAGCAGCTCCCGTTCGGGACTAGCGGGAGGTTACAATGAGCAGTTCTTC,TRBV11-2,-,TRBD2,TRBJ2-1
CASASGGSSYEQYF,TGTGCCAGTGCTAGCGGGGGGAGCTCCTACGAGCAGTACTTC,TRBV19,-,TRBD2,TRBJ2-7
CASSLGGIGTEAFF,TGTGCCAGCTCCCTGGGCGGGATAGGCACTGAAGCTTTCTTT,TRBV18,-,-,TRBJ1-1
CASSLTTSGNTIYF,TGTGCCAGCAGCTTGACCACCTCTGGAAACACCATATATTTT,TRBV5-4,-,-,TRBJ1-3
CASRESGYNEQFF,TGTGCCAGCAGGGAGAGCGGGTACAATGAGCAGTTCTTC,TRBV6-1,-,-,TRBJ2-1
CASSLWASLSYF,TGTGCCAGCAGCTTATGGGCTAGCTTGTCGTATTTT,TRBV7-9,-,-,TRBJ2-3
CASSLAGVAGYDEQFF,TGTGCCAGCAGCTTGGCCGGGGTAGCGGGATACGATGAGCAGTTCTTC,TRBV5-5,-,TRBD2,TRBJ2-1
CASSLTGPGNTIYF,TGTGCCAGCAGCCTGACAGGACCTGGAAACACCATATATTTT,TRBV5-6,once,-,TRBJ1-3
CASSLNALRNTEAFF,TGTGCCAGCAGCCTTAATGCGCTACGGAACACTGAAGCTTTCTTT,TRBV7-8,-,-,TRBJ1-1
CASDQGLPYNEQFF,TGCGCCAGCGATCAGGGGTTGCCCTACAATGAGCAGTTCTTC,TRBV23-1,-,-,TRBJ2-1